What follows are 9 T cell receptor beta chains derived from one specimen sequenced in a study of graft-versus-host responses after intestinal transplantation. TCRdb's copy holds only in-frame clones and misses some; the assay was immunoSEQ multiplex PCR. The data contain some 6,600 clones, about 30% of them singletons. Here the sequenced sample was alloreactive CD4+ T cells from a mixed lymphocyte reaction culture, taken before transplantation. Subset indicated: CFSE-low proliferating T cells sorted from roughly six-day pre-transplant mixed lymphocyte reaction (GvH or HvG direction). The receptors shown here come from a human patient who was an organ donor for intestinal transplantation.

This clone was picked up a small number of times. The rearrangement uses TRBV6-6 and TRBJ1-1; D perhaps matches TRBD1 (6 bases). Looked up from germline, CDR1 is MNHNY and CDR2 is SVGAGI (reference sequence). The V end lost 6 bases, the J end lost 2 bases, and 10 bases lay between the germline ends. This CDR3 spans 13 amino acids. CDR3 coding DNA: TGTGCCAGCAGCCTACAGGGAAACACTGAAGCTTTCTTT. Translation gives CASSLQGNTEAFF.

The chain carries TRBV9 and TRBJ2-3; D gene unclear. The CDR3 is 14 residues long. Trimming took off 0 bases at V and 6 bases at J, with 11 bases between the two ends. Germline CDR1 is SGDLS and CDR2 is YYNGEE. The DNA of the CDR3 is TGTGCCAGCAGCGTAGCCAGTCCCAGGGATACGCAGTATTTT. As protein: CASSVASPRDTQYF.

The V and J genes are TRBV27 and TRBJ1-2; D perhaps matches TRBD1 (5 bases). Germline CDR1 and CDR2: MNHEY and SMNVEV (reference sequence). CDR3 length: 19 residues. V was shortened by 5 bases and J by 10 bases, with 35 bases between the two germline ends. The CDR3 region has the DNA TGTGCCAGCAGTCCGCGACGGAGGAGCGCCCTTCGTCGGGGGACCGTCTACACCTTC. Translation: CASSPRRRSALRRGTVYTF.

The chain combines TRBV6-1 with TRBJ2-7, with unresolved D. The germline V gene has CDR1 MNHNS and CDR2 SASEGT. The CDR3 loop spans 13 amino acids. Trimming removed 5 bases from V and 2 bases from J, with 10 bases in between. CDR3 bases: TGTGCCAGCAGTTATCTGGGCCCCTACGAGCAGTACTTC. This encodes CASSYLGPYEQYF.

V and J are TRBV9 and TRBJ2-5, with D maybe TRBD1 (6 bases). The CDR3 consists of 15 residues. Trimming stripped 4 bases from V and 2 bases from J, with 15 bases between. Germline loops: CDR1 SGDLS, CDR2 YYNGEE. Here the CDR3 reads CASSPHAGQQETQYF. The CDR3 DNA sequence: TGTGCCAGCAGCCCACACGCTGGACAGCAAGAGACCCAGTACTTC.

V usage is TRBV6-1 and J usage is TRBJ1-2; D perhaps matches TRBD1 (6 bases). There are 15 residues in the CDR3. V was shortened by 5 bases and J by 4 bases, with 17 bases between the two germline ends. Germline-derived CDR1 and CDR2 are MNHNS and SASEGT. CDR3 in DNA: TGTGCCAGCAGTTTAGGACAGAGCAGGCCCTATGGCTACACCTTC. Its translation is CASSLGQSRPYGYTF.

The sample holds a few counts of this clone. This chain joins TRBV15 and TRBJ2-1; 8 nucleotides align to TRBD2. This CDR3 comprises 13 residues. Germline V lookup: CDR1 LNHNV, CDR2 YYDKDF (reference sequence). Unmatched junction bases numbered 7, after V lost 8 bases and J lost 7 bases. In DNA, the CDR3 is TGTGCCACCGCAACGGGAGGGTGGAATGAGCAGTTCTTC. Protein: CATATGGWNEQFF.

The rearrangement links TRBV5-4 to TRBJ2-5; weak D call: TRBD2 (7 bases). The better agreement between TRBJ2-7 and the DNA end casts doubt on the J call. The germline CDR1 and CDR2 sequences are SGHNT and YYREEE (reference sequence). The CDR3 covers 13 residues. Here the CDR3 reads CASTRGAQGEQYF. In DNA, the CDR3 is TGTGCCAGTACCCGGGGGGCGCAGGGCGAGCAGTACTTC.

V gene TRBV30 combines with J gene TRBJ2-1; D possibly corresponds to TRBD1 (6 bases). CDR1 is GTSNPN and CDR2 is SVGIG in the germline V gene (reference sequence). Trimming removed 7 bases from V and 7 bases from J, with 14 bases in between. The CDR3 totals 12 residues. The CDR3 coding sequence is TGTGCCTTCGCAAGCACAGGGAATGAGCAGTTCTTC. Protein: CAFASTGNEQFF.